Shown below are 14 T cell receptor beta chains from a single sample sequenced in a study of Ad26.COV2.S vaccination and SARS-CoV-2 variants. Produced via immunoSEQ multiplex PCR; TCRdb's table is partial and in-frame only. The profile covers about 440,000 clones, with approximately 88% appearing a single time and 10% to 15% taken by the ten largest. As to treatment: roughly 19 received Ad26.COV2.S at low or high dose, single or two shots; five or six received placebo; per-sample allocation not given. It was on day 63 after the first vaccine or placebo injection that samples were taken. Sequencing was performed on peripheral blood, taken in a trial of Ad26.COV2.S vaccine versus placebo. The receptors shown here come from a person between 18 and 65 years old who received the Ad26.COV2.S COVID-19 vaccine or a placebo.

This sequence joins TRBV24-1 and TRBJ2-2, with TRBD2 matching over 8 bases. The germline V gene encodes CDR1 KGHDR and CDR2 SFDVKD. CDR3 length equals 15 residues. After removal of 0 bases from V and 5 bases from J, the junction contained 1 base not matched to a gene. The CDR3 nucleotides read TGTGCCACCAGTGATTTGGGACTAGCAACCGGGGAGCTGTTTTTT. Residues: CATSDLGLATGELFF.

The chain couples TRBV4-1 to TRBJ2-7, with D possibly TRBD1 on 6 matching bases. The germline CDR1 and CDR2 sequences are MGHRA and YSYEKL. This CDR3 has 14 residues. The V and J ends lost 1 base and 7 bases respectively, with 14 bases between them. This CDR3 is CASSQVLGAREQYF. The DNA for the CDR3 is TGCGCCAGCAGCCAAGTACTGGGGGCGCGGGAGCAGTACTTC.

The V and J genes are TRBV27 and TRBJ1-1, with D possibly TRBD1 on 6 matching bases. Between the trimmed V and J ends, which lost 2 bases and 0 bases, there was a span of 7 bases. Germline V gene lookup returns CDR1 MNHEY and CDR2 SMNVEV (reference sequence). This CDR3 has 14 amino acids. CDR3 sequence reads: CASSLGGLNTEAFF. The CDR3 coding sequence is TGTGCCAGCAGTTTAGGGGGGCTGAACACTGAAGCTTTCTTT.

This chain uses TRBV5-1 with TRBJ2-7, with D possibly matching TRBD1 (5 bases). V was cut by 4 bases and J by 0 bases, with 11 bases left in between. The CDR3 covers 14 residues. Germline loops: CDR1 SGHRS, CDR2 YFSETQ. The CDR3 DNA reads TGCGCCAGCAGCCTGACAGCCGCCTCCTACGAGCAGTACTTC. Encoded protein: CASSLTAASYEQYF. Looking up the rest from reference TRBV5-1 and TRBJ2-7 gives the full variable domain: KAGVTQTPRYLIKTRGQQVTLSCSPISGHRSVSWYQQTPGQGLQFLFEYFSETQRNKGNFPGRFSGRQFSNSRSEMNVSTLELGDSALYLCASSLTAASYEQYFGPGTRLTVT.

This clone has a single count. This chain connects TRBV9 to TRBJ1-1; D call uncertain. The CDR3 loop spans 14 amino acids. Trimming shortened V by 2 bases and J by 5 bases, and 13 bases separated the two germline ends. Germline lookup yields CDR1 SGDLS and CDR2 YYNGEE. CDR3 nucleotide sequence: TGTGCCAGCAGCGTGGCTGGTTGGAGGACTGAAGCTTTCTTT. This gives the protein CASSVAGWRTEAFF. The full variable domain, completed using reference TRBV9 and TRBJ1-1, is DSGVTQTPKHLITATGQRVTLRCSPRSGDLSVYWYQQSLDQGLQFLIQYYNGEERAKGNILERFSAQQFPDLHSELNLSSLELGDSALYFCASSVAGWRTEAFFGQGTRLTVV.

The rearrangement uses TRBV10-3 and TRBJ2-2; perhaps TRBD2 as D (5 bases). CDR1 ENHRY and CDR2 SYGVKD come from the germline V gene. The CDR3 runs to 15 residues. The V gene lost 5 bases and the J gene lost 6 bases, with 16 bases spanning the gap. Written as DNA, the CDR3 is TGTGCCATCAGTAGGCTAGCAATTGAGTCCGGGGAGCTGTTTTTT. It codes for CAISRLAIESGELFF.

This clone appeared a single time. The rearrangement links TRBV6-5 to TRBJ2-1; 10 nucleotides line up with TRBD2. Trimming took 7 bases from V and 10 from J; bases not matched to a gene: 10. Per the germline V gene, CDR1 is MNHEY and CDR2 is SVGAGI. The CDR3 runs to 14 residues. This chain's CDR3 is CASTRLAGVREQFF. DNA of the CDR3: TGTGCCAGCACTAGGCTAGCGGGAGTCCGGGAGCAGTTCTTC.

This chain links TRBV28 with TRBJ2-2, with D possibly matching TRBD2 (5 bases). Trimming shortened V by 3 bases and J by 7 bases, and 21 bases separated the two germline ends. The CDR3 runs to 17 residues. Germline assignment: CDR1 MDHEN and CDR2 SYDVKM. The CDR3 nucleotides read TGTGCCAGCAGTTTTTGGGGTCAGTCTAGCTCGGGCGGGGAGCTGTTTTTT. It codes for CASSFWGQSSSGGELFF.

The CDR3 protein is CASSWAYNEQFF. In DNA form, the CDR3 reads TGTGCCAGCAGTTGGGCCTACAATGAGCAGTTCTTC. This chain links TRBV12-3 or TRBV12-4 with TRBJ2-1; no firm D call. This CDR3 comprises 12 residues. The V and J ends lost 4 bases and 2 bases respectively, with 3 bases between them.

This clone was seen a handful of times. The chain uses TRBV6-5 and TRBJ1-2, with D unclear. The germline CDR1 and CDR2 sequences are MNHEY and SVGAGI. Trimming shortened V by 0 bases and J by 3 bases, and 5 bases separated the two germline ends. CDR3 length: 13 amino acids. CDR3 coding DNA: TGTGCCAGCAGTTACTCCTCCTACTATGGCTACACCTTC. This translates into CASSYSSYYGYTF.

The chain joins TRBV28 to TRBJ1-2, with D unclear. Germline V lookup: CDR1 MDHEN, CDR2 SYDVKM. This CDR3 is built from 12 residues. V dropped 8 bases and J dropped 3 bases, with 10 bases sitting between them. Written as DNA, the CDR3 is TGTGCCAGCCGGGAGTGGGACTATGGCTACACCTTC. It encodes CASREWDYGYTF.

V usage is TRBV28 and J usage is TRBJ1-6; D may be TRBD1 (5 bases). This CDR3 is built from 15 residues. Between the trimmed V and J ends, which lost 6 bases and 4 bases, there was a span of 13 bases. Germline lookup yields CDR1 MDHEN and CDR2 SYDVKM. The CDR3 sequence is CASRIGTAYNSPLHF. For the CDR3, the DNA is TGTGCCAGCAGAATCGGGACTGCTTATAATTCACCCCTCCACTTT.

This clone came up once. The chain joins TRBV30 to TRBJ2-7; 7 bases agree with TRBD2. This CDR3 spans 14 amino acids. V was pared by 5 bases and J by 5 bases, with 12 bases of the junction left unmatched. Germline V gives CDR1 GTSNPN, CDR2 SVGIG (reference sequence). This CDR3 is CAWGGLTSANEQYF. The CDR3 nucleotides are TGTGCCTGGGGCGGCCTTACTAGCGCCAACGAGCAGTACTTC.

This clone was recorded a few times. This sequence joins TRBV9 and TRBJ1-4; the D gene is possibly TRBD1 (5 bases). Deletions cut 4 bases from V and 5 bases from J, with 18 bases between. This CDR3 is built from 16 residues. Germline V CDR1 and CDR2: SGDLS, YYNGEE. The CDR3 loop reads CASSPGPRTKNEKLFF. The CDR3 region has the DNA TGTGCCAGCAGCCCAGGGCCGAGGACCAAAAATGAAAAACTGTTTTTT.